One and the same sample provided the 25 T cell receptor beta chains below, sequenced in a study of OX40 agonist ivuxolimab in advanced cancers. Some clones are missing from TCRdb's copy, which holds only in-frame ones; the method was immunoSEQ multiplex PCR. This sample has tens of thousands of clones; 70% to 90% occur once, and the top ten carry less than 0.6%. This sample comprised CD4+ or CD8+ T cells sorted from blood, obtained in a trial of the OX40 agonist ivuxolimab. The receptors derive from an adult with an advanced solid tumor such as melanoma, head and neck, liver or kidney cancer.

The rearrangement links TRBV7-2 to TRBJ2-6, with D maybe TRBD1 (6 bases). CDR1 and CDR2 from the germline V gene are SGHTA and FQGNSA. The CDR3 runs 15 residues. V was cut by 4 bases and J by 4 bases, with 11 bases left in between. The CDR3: CASSSPGTGANVLTF. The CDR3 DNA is TGTGCCAGCAGCTCCCCAGGGACAGGGGCCAACGTCCTGACTTTC. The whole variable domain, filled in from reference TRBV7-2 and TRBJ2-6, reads GAGVSQSPSNKVTEKGKDVELRCDPISGHTALYWYRQSLGQGLEFLIYFQGNSAPDKSGLPSDRFSAERTGGSVSTLTIQRTQQEDSAVYLCASSSPGTGANVLTFGAGSRLTVL.

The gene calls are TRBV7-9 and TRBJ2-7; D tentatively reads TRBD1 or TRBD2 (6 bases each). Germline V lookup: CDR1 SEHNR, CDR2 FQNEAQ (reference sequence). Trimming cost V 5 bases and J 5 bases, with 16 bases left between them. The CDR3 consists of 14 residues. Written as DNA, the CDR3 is TGTGCCAGCAGCCCGGGGGCAGGGAGGAACGAGCAGTACTTC. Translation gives CASSPGAGRNEQYF.

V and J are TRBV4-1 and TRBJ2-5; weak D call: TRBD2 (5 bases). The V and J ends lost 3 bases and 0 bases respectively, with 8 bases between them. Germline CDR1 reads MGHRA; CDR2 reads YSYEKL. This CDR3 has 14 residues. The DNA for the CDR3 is TGCGCCAGCAGCCATCTGGAGGACCAAGAGACCCAGTACTTC. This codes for CASSHLEDQETQYF.

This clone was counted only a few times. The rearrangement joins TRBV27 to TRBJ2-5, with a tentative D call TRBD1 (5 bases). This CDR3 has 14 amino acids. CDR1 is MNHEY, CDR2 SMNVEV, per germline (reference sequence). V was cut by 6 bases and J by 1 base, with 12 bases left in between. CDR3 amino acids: CASRTRVTQETQYF. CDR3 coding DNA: TGTGCCAGCAGGACCAGGGTAACCCAAGAGACCCAGTACTTC.

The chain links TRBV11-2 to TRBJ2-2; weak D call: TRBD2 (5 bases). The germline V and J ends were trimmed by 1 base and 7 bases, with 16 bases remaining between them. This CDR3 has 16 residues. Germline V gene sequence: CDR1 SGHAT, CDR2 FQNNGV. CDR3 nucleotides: TGTGCCAGCAGCTTAGTTGGTCAGCTCGAGGGCGGGGAGCTGTTTTTT. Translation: CASSLVGQLEGGELFF.

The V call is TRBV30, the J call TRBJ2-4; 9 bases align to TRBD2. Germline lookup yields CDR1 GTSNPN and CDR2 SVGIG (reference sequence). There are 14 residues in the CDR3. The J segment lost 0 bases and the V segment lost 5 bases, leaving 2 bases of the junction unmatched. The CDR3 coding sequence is TGTGCCTGGGCACTAGCGGGAGCCAAAAACATTCAGTACTTC. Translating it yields CAWALAGAKNIQYF.

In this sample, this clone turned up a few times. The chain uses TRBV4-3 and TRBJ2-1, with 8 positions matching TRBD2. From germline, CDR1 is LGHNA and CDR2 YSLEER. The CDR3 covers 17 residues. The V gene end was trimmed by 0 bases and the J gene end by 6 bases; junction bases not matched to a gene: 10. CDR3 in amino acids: CASSQEGLAGLGNEQFF. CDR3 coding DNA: TGCGCCAGCAGCCAAGAAGGGCTAGCGGGTTTAGGCAATGAGCAGTTCTTC.

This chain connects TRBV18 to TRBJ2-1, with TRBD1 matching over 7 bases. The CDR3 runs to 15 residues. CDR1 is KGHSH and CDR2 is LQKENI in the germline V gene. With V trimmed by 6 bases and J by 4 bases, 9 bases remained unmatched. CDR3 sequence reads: CASSKDRRNYNEQFF. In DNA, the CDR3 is TGTGCCAGCTCGAAGGACAGGCGTAATTACAATGAGCAGTTCTTC.

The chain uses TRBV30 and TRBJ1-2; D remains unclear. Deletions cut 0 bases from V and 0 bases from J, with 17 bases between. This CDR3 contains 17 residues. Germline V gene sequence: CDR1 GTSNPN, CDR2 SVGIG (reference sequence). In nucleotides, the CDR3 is TGTGCCTGGAGTGTACCCACGAGGCAGAAGTCTAACTATGGCTACACCTTC. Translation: CAWSVPTRQKSNYGYTF. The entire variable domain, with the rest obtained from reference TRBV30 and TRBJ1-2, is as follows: SQTIHQWPATLVQPVGSPLSLECTVEGTSNPNLYWYRQAAGRGLQLLFYSVGIGQISSEVPQNLSASRPQDRQFILSSKKLLLSDSGFYLCAWSVPTRQKSNYGYTFGSGTRLTVV.

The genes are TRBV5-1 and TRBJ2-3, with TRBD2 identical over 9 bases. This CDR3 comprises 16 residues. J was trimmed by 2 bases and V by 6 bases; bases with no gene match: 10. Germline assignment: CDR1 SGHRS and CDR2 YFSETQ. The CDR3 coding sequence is TGCGCCAGCAAATCGGCTGGCGGGGGGGCCACAGATACGCAGTATTTT. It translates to CASKSAGGGATDTQYF.

The CDR3 DNA sequence: TGTGCCAGCAGGGCACCCGGCGAGAACACTGAAGCTTTCTTT. The encoded protein is CASRAPGENTEAFF. The genes are TRBV6-6 and TRBJ1-1; no firm D call. Trimming removed 6 bases at V and 1 base at J, with 12 bases between. Per germline, CDR1 MNHNY and CDR2 SVGAGI (reference sequence). The length of the CDR3 is 14 residues.

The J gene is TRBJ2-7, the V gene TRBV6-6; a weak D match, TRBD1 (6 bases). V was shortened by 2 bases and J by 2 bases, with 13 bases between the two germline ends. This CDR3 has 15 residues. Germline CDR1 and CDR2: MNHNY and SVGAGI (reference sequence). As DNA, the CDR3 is TGTGCCAGCAGTTACCCCAGGACAGTGCCCTACGAGCAGTACTTC. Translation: CASSYPRTVPYEQYF.

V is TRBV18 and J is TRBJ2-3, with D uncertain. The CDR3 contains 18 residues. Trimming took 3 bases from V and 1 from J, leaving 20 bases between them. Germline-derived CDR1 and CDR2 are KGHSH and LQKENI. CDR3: CASSPLRVNGVGTDTQYF. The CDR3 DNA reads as TGTGCCAGCTCACCCCTTCGGGTAAACGGCGTGGGCACAGATACGCAGTATTTT.

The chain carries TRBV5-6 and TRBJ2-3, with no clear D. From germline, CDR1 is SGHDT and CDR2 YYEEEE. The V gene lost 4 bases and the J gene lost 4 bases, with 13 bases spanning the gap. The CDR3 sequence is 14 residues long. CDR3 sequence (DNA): TGTGCCAGCAGCCCGACCCGACAAGCAGATACGCAGTATTTT. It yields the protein CASSPTRQADTQYF.

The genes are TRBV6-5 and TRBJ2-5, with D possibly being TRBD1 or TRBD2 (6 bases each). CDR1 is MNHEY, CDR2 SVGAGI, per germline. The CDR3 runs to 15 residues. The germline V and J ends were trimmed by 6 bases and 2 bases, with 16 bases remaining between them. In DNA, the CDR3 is TGTGCCAGCAGATCGGGTGGAGGGGGGCAAGAGACCCAGTACTTC. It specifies CASRSGGGGQETQYF.

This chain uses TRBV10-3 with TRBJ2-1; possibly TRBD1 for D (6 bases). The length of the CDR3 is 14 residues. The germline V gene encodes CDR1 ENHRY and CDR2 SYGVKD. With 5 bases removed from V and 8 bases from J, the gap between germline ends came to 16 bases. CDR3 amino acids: CAISPGQIRDEQFF. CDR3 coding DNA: TGTGCCATCAGTCCTGGACAGATTCGCGATGAGCAGTTCTTC.

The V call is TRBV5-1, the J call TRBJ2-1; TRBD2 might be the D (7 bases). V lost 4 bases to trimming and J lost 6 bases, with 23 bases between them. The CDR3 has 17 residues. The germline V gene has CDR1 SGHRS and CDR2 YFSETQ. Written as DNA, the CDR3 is TGCGCCAGCAGCGCCGGACGAGGGCCAGGGGAGGGCAATGAGCAGTTCTTC. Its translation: CASSAGRGPGEGNEQFF.

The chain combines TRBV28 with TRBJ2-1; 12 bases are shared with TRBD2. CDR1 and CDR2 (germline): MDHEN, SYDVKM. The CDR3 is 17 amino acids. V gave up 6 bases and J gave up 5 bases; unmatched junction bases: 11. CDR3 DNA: TGTGCCAGCAGGGGGACAGAAGGACTAGCGGGGCACAATGAGCAGTTCTTC. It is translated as CASRGTEGLAGHNEQFF.

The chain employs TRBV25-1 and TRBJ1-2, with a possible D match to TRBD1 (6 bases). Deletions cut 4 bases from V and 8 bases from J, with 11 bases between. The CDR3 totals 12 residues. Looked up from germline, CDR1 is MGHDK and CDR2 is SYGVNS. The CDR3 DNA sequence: TGTGCCAGCAGTGGGGGGCTTGACGGCTACACCTTC. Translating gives CASSGGLDGYTF.

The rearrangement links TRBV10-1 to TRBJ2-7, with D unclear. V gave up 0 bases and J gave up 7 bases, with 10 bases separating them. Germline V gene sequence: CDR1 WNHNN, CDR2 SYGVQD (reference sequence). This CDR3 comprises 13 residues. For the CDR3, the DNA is TGCGCCAGCAGTGAGTCTGGAATAGGGGAGCAGTACTTC. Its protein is CASSESGIGEQYF.

CDR3 sequence: CASSAERGAYNEQFF. CDR3 nucleotide sequence: TGTGCCAGCAGTGCGGAGCGGGGGGCCTACAATGAGCAGTTCTTC. The V gene is TRBV2, the J gene TRBJ2-1; 9 bases are shared with TRBD2. The V gene's germline CDR1 is SNHLY and CDR2 FYNNEI. V gave up 4 bases and J gave up 2 bases; unmatched junction bases: 3. The CDR3 has 15 residues.

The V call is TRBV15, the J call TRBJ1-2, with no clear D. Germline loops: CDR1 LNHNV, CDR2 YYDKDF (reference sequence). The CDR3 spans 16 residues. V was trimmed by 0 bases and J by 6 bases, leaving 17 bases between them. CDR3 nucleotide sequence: TGTGCCACCAGCAGAGATATCACTACAAGGGTCCATGGCTACACCTTC. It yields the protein CATSRDITTRVHGYTF.

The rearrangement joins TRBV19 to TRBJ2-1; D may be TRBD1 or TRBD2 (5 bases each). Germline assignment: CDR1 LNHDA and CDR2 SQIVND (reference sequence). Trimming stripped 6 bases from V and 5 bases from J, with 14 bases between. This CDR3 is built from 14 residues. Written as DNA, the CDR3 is TGTGCCAGTAGGGCCCGGGACCTAAACAATGAGCAGTTCTTC. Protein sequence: CASRARDLNNEQFF.

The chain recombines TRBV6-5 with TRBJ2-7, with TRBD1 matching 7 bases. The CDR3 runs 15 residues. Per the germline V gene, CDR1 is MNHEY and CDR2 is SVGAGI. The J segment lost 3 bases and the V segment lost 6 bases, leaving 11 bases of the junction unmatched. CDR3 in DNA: TGTGCCAGCAGCCCCGACAGGGTAATGGTCTACGAGCAGTACTTC. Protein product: CASSPDRVMVYEQYF.

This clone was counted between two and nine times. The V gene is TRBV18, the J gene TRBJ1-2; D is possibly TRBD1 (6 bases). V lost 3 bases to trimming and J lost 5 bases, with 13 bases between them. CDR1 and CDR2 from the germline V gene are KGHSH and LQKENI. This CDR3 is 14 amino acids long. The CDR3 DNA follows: TGTGCCAGCTCACCCGATTGGACAGAATATGGCTACACCTTC. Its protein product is CASSPDWTEYGYTF.